Listed here are 11 T cell receptor beta chains from one sample, sequenced in a study of blood T cell repertoires in COVID-19. Generated by immunoSEQ multiplex PCR, the TCRdb table keeps only in-frame clones and is missing some. The repertoire has some 300,000 clones, 85% to 90% of them found once; the top ten carry 6% to 8%. The specimen sequenced was peripheral blood. The receptors stem from a woman aged 45-60 years with COVID-19, enrolled during active disease.

The chain joins TRBV6-1 to TRBJ2-6, with 8 bases identical to TRBD1. V lost 2 bases, J lost 4 bases, and 4 bases stayed unmatched. Germline CDR1 is MNHNS and CDR2 is SASEGT. The CDR3 extends over 16 amino acids. CDR3 protein: CASSEQGAGGANVLTF. The DNA for the CDR3 is TGTGCCAGCAGTGAACAGGGGGCGGGAGGGGCCAACGTCCTGACTTTC.

The chain uses TRBV9 and TRBJ2-3, with 14 bases lining up with TRBD2. The ends lost 4 bases at V and 5 bases at J; junction bases unmatched: 9. CDR1 SGDLS and CDR2 YYNGEE come from the germline V gene. The CDR3 consists of 17 residues. CDR3 in amino acids: CASSLRLAGGLGDTQYF. CDR3 bases: TGTGCCAGCAGCCTAAGACTAGCGGGAGGGCTGGGAGATACGCAGTATTTT.

CDR3 DNA sequence: TGCAGTGCTAGTCGAGGGCGAGATACGCAGTATTTT. It yields the protein CSASRGRDTQYF. The V gene is TRBV20-1, the J gene TRBJ2-3; D perhaps matches TRBD2 (5 bases). Germline V lookup: CDR1 DFQATT, CDR2 SNEGSKA (reference sequence). Deletions cut 3 bases from V and 5 bases from J, with 9 bases between. This CDR3 region has 12 residues.

The chain is built from TRBV18 and TRBJ2-1; 9 nucleotides agree with TRBD2. Germline-derived CDR1 and CDR2 are KGHSH and LQKENI. The CDR3 consists of 16 residues. Unmatched junction bases numbered 12, after V lost 3 bases and J lost 9 bases. The CDR3: CASSPIAGAGVAEQFF. As DNA, the CDR3 is TGTGCCAGCTCACCTATAGCGGGAGCCGGTGTTGCTGAGCAGTTCTTC.

The table lists this clone with a count of one. The junction shows a germline mismatch at one end, possibly a read error. The V call is TRBV19, the J call TRBJ1-5, with 7 bases aligning to TRBD1. The CDR3 extends over 15 amino acids. Germline V CDR1 and CDR2: LNHDA, SQIVND (reference sequence). Here the CDR3 reads CASNIGTDSNQPQHF. In DNA form, the CDR3 reads TGTGCCAGTAATATAGGGACAGATAGCAATCAGCCCCAGCATTTT.

This clone has only one observation. The chain links TRBV10-1 to TRBJ2-1; unclear D gene. V was cut by 3 bases and J by 10 bases, with 10 bases left in between. The CDR3 is 12 amino acids. Germline CDR1 is WNHNN and CDR2 is SYGVQD (reference sequence). The CDR3, as DNA: TGCGCCAGCAGTGAAATCCTGAGGGAGCAGTTCTTC. It codes for CASSEILREQFF.

This rearrangement joins TRBV6-4 to TRBJ2-1, with 8 bases fitting TRBD1. V shed 4 bases and J 7 bases; nucleotides not matched to a gene: 0. CDR1 MRHNA and CDR2 SNTAGT come from the germline V gene. The CDR3 consists of 12 residues. The CDR3 nucleotides are TGTGCCAGCAGTGGGACAGGGAATGAGCAGTTCTTC. It specifies CASSGTGNEQFF.

The gene calls are TRBV11-3 and TRBJ2-7; 8 bases agree with TRBD2. Trimming at V came to 4 bases and at J to 7 bases, leaving 15 bases not matched to a gene. Per germline, CDR1 SGHNT and CDR2 YENEEA. The CDR3 runs to 16 residues. The CDR3: CASSSPPGGGSGEQYF. The DNA of the CDR3 is TGTGCCAGCAGCTCACCCCCGGGGGGGGGTTCGGGGGAGCAGTACTTC.

In DNA, the CDR3 is TGTGCCAGCAGTGAACTAGCGACTAGCACAGATACGCAGTATTTT. Translation: CASSELATSTDTQYF. The chain combines TRBV27 with TRBJ2-3; 7 bases are a match to TRBD2. V lost 5 bases, J lost 0 bases, and 5 bases stayed unmatched. Germline loops: CDR1 MNHEY, CDR2 SMNVEV (reference sequence). The CDR3 covers 15 residues.

The V and J genes are TRBV5-4 and TRBJ2-3, with 9 positions matching TRBD2. The CDR3 is 15 amino acids. After removal of 0 bases from V and 7 bases from J, the junction contained 6 bases not matched to a gene. The germline V gene has CDR1 SGHNT and CDR2 YYREEE (reference sequence). This CDR3 is CASSLEAGGLNTQYF. CDR3 in DNA: TGTGCCAGCAGCTTGGAAGCGGGAGGTCTTAATACGCAGTATTTT.

J is TRBJ2-7 and V is TRBV19, with 10 bases fitting TRBD1. Germline trimming cut 7 bases from V and 2 bases from J; bases unmatched to any gene: 2. Germline V lookup: CDR1 LNHDA, CDR2 SQIVND (reference sequence). The CDR3 has 13 residues. DNA of the CDR3: TGTGCCAGTAAGGGGACAGGGGCCTACGAGCAGTACTTC. Protein: CASKGTGAYEQYF. Using reference TRBV19 and TRBJ2-7 for the parts outside the CDR3, the full variable domain is DGGITQSPKYLFRKEGQNVTLSCEQNLNHDAMYWYRQDPGQGLRLIYYSQIVNDFQKGDIAEGYSVSREKKESFPLTVTSAQKNPTAFYLCASKGTGAYEQYFGPGTRLTVT.